This is a list of T cell receptor beta chains from one sample in a study of T cell responses to AZD1222 COVID-19 vaccine. Sequenced by immunoSEQ multiplex PCR; TCRdb stores in-frame clones only, minus some. The sample contains around 140,000 clones, roughly 92% of which appear only once. The sample in question was peripheral blood, obtained on day 0 of AZD1222 vaccination. These receptors originate from an adult in good health. The CDR3 runs from the conserved cysteine through the conserved F or W. The D gene is left open where the match is weak. The size entry is marked missing in some rows and otherwise reads once, few, many or a size class.

cdr3_nt: TGTGCCAGCAGTTTCTTAGGGGATAGCAATCAGCCCCAGCATTTT
cdr3_aa: CASSFLGDSNQPQHF
v_call: TRBV27
d_call: -
clone_size: -
j_call: TRBJ1-5

cdr3_nt: TGTGCCAGCTCGGGACAGGGGAGATCAGATACGCAGTATTTT
cdr3_aa: CASSGQGRSDTQYF
v_call: TRBV18
d_call: TRBD1
clone_size: -
j_call: TRBJ2-3

cdr3_nt: TGTGCCAGCAGTTTATGGGGTTCGGCGGAAGCTTTCTTT
cdr3_aa: CASSLWGSAEAFF
v_call: TRBV27
d_call: -
clone_size: -
j_call: TRBJ1-1

cdr3_nt: TGTGCCAGCAGTGAACGCGTCGAGGGTGAAGCTTTCTTT
cdr3_aa: CASSERVEGEAFF
v_call: TRBV6-4
d_call: -
clone_size: -
j_call: TRBJ1-1

cdr3_nt: TGTGCCAGCAGCCCAGGACTAGCGGGAGACAATGAGCAGTTCTTC
cdr3_aa: CASSPGLAGDNEQFF
v_call: TRBV7-8
d_call: TRBD2
clone_size: -
j_call: TRBJ2-1

cdr3_nt: TGTGCCAGCAGTTTCGGACTAGCGCAGGAGCAGTTCTTC
cdr3_aa: CASSFGLAQEQFF
v_call: TRBV6-5
d_call: TRBD2
clone_size: once
j_call: TRBJ2-1

cdr3_nt: TGTGCCAGCAGCGTAGCTACGCCGGGACTTACCACATATGGCTACACCTTC
cdr3_aa: CASSVATPGLTTYGYTF
v_call: TRBV9
d_call: -
clone_size: -
j_call: TRBJ1-2

cdr3_nt: TGTGCCAGCAGTTCCGGGACAGGGGACGAGCAGTACTTC
cdr3_aa: CASSSGTGDEQYF
v_call: TRBV12-3/TRBV12-4
d_call: TRBD1
clone_size: -
j_call: TRBJ2-7

cdr3_nt: TGTGCCAGCTGTTTAGGAGGGGGCTACAATCAGCCCCAGCATTTT
cdr3_aa: CASCLGGGYNQPQHF
v_call: TRBV6-5
d_call: TRBD1
clone_size: -
j_call: TRBJ1-5

cdr3_nt: TGCGCCAGCAGCTTGAGTCCGACCGACGGGGTCTCTGGGGCCAACGTCCTGACTTTC
cdr3_aa: CASSLSPTDGVSGANVLTF
v_call: TRBV5-1
d_call: -
clone_size: -
j_call: TRBJ2-6

cdr3_nt: TGTGCCAGCAGCCAAATTACGGGAGGACAAGAGACCCAGTACTTC
cdr3_aa: CASSQITGGQETQYF
v_call: TRBV3-1/TRBV3-2
d_call: TRBD2
clone_size: few
j_call: TRBJ2-5

cdr3_nt: TGTGCCAGCAGTGACACTTTAGCGCGGGAAGCTTTCTTT
cdr3_aa: CASSDTLAREAFF
v_call: TRBV6-1
d_call: -
clone_size: -
j_call: TRBJ1-1

cdr3_nt: TGTGCCAGCAGTGGCGGGACGGAGACCTACGAGCAGTACTTC
cdr3_aa: CASSGGTETYEQYF
v_call: TRBV28
d_call: -
clone_size: -
j_call: TRBJ2-7

cdr3_nt: TGTGCCAGCAGCTTAAAAGACCCCCCCGGGCAATGGGGCAATCAGCCCCAGCATTTT
cdr3_aa: CASSLKDPPGQWGNQPQHF
v_call: TRBV11-2
d_call: -
clone_size: -
j_call: TRBJ1-5

cdr3_nt: TGTGCCTGGAAATGGGGCAGCCCTACCAATCAGCCCCAGCATTTT
cdr3_aa: CAWKWGSPTNQPQHF
v_call: TRBV30
d_call: -
clone_size: -
j_call: TRBJ1-5

cdr3_nt: TGTGCCAGCAGCACCTTAGCGGAGGGCACAGATACGCAGTATTTT
cdr3_aa: CASSTLAEGTDTQYF
v_call: TRBV21-1
d_call: -
clone_size: -
j_call: TRBJ2-3

cdr3_nt: TGTGCCATCAGTGAGTCGACTCTATCCCTGGGGGGCACAGATACGCAGTATTTT
cdr3_aa: CAISESTLSLGGTDTQYF
v_call: TRBV10-3
d_call: -
clone_size: -
j_call: TRBJ2-3

cdr3_nt: TGTGCCAGCAGTTTGGGAGCGGGGGTTAGCACAGATACGCAGTATTTT
cdr3_aa: CASSLGAGVSTDTQYF
v_call: TRBV28
d_call: TRBD2
clone_size: -
j_call: TRBJ2-3

cdr3_nt: TGTGCCATCGGTTTCAGGGAAGGAGGTTCACCCCTCCACTTT
cdr3_aa: CAIGFREGGSPLHF
v_call: TRBV10-3
d_call: -
clone_size: -
j_call: TRBJ1-6

cdr3_nt: TGTGCCAGCTCACGTAGGGAACCCGGGGAGCTGTTTTTT
cdr3_aa: CASSRREPGELFF
v_call: TRBV18
d_call: -
clone_size: -
j_call: TRBJ2-2

cdr3_nt: TGTGCCAGCATTCAGGGAGGCACAGATACGCAGTATTTT
cdr3_aa: CASIQGGTDTQYF
v_call: TRBV27
d_call: -
clone_size: once
j_call: TRBJ2-3

cdr3_nt: TGTGCCAGCAGCTTAGATCGGATAGCGGCAAACAATGAGCAGTTCTTC
cdr3_aa: CASSLDRIAANNEQFF
v_call: TRBV11-2
d_call: -
clone_size: -
j_call: TRBJ2-1

cdr3_nt: TGTGCCAGCAGTGATAAGGCAGGGCCTACCTACGAGCAGTACTTC
cdr3_aa: CASSDKAGPTYEQYF
v_call: TRBV6-1
d_call: -
clone_size: -
j_call: TRBJ2-7

cdr3_nt: TGTGCCACCAGCAGAGATCCAGGGCCGAACACTGAAGCTTTCTTT
cdr3_aa: CATSRDPGPNTEAFF
v_call: TRBV15
d_call: -
clone_size: -
j_call: TRBJ1-1

cdr3_nt: TGTGCCAGTAGTTCTACCTTTATGTCTGGGGCCAACGTCCTGACTTTC
cdr3_aa: CASSSTFMSGANVLTF
v_call: TRBV19
d_call: -
clone_size: once
j_call: TRBJ2-6

cdr3_nt: TGCGCCAGCAGCCGTCCTCCGGGACAGCTAAACACCGGGGAGCTGTTTTTT
cdr3_aa: CASSRPPGQLNTGELFF
v_call: TRBV4-1
d_call: TRBD1
clone_size: -
j_call: TRBJ2-2

cdr3_nt: TGTGCCAGCAGCCCCCGGGACAGCGGCTACACCTTC
cdr3_aa: CASSPRDSGYTF
v_call: TRBV14
d_call: TRBD1
clone_size: once
j_call: TRBJ1-2

cdr3_nt: TGTGCCAGCAGCCCGACAGGGGGCAGGGGGAACACCGGGGAGCTGTTTTTT
cdr3_aa: CASSPTGGRGNTGELFF
v_call: TRBV3-1/TRBV3-2
d_call: TRBD1
clone_size: -
j_call: TRBJ2-2

cdr3_nt: TGTGCCAGCAGTTACGGACTAGGGCTCTACAATGAGCAGTTCTTC
cdr3_aa: CASSYGLGLYNEQFF
v_call: TRBV27
d_call: TRBD2
clone_size: -
j_call: TRBJ2-1

cdr3_nt: TGTGCCAGCCCAGACTCCGCCTCTGGAAACACCATATATTTT
cdr3_aa: CASPDSASGNTIYF
v_call: TRBV30
d_call: -
clone_size: -
j_call: TRBJ1-3

cdr3_nt: TGTGCCAGTAGCTGGACGGGGAGGACCAAAAACATTCAGTACTTC
cdr3_aa: CASSWTGRTKNIQYF
v_call: TRBV19
d_call: -
clone_size: -
j_call: TRBJ2-4

cdr3_nt: TGTGCCAGCAGAATGACAGGGGGCACTGAAGCTTTCTTT
cdr3_aa: CASRMTGGTEAFF
v_call: TRBV27
d_call: TRBD1
clone_size: -
j_call: TRBJ1-1

cdr3_nt: TGTGCCAGCAGTTACTCGGGGCCGGCTGGAAACACCATATATTTT
cdr3_aa: CASSYSGPAGNTIYF
v_call: TRBV6-6
d_call: -
clone_size: -
j_call: TRBJ1-3

cdr3_nt: TGTGCCAGCAGCCTGGGGGACCGGAGCTCCTACAATGAGCAGTTCTTC
cdr3_aa: CASSLGDRSSYNEQFF
v_call: TRBV7-9
d_call: -
clone_size: few
j_call: TRBJ2-1

cdr3_nt: TGTGCCAGTGGGAGGGGGAGCAACACCGGGGAGCTGTTTTTT
cdr3_aa: CASGRGSNTGELFF
v_call: TRBV2
d_call: -
clone_size: -
j_call: TRBJ2-2

cdr3_nt: TGCGCCAGCAGCTCGGGACAAACAGGGGAGACCCAGTACTTC
cdr3_aa: CASSSGQTGETQYF
v_call: TRBV5-1
d_call: -
clone_size: -
j_call: TRBJ2-5

cdr3_nt: TGTGCCAGCAGGCAAGATCGAGGGGGCTACACCTTC
cdr3_aa: CASRQDRGGYTF
v_call: TRBV7-2
d_call: -
clone_size: -
j_call: TRBJ1-2

cdr3_nt: TGTGCCAGCAGCTTGACAGGGGTTCAGCCCCAGCATTTT
cdr3_aa: CASSLTGVQPQHF
v_call: TRBV7-2
d_call: TRBD1
clone_size: -
j_call: TRBJ1-5

cdr3_nt: TGTGCCAGCACCCAGGGGCGGGAGGGCCCCGGGGAGCAGTACTTC
cdr3_aa: CASTQGREGPGEQYF
v_call: TRBV6-7
d_call: TRBD2
clone_size: -
j_call: TRBJ2-7

cdr3_nt: TGTGCCTGGAGTGAAATGTTGAACACTGAAGCTTTCTTT
cdr3_aa: CAWSEMLNTEAFF
v_call: TRBV30
d_call: -
clone_size: -
j_call: TRBJ1-1

cdr3_nt: TGTGCCAGCAGCTCGAGCGGAACCGGGGAGCTGTTTTTT
cdr3_aa: CASSSSGTGELFF
v_call: TRBV9
d_call: -
clone_size: -
j_call: TRBJ2-2

cdr3_nt: TGTGCCAGCAGTTTATACCTAGCGGGAGCGTGGCATGAGCAGTTCTTC
cdr3_aa: CASSLYLAGAWHEQFF
v_call: TRBV28
d_call: TRBD2
clone_size: once
j_call: TRBJ2-1

cdr3_nt: TGTGCCAGCAGTGAATTTCGAACAGGGGTATACAATGAGCAGTTCTTC
cdr3_aa: CASSEFRTGVYNEQFF
v_call: TRBV6-1
d_call: TRBD1
clone_size: -
j_call: TRBJ2-1

cdr3_nt: TGCGCCAGCAGCTTGGGCCTAGCGTGGGAGACCCAGTACTTC
cdr3_aa: CASSLGLAWETQYF
v_call: TRBV5-1
d_call: -
clone_size: -
j_call: TRBJ2-5

cdr3_nt: TGTGCCAGCTCGCCCACCGAACGGTATGGCTACACCTTC
cdr3_aa: CASSPTERYGYTF
v_call: TRBV18
d_call: -
clone_size: -
j_call: TRBJ1-2

cdr3_nt: TGTGCCAGCAGCTTGGACGGAGGTTCGGACAATGAGCAGTTCTTC
cdr3_aa: CASSLDGGSDNEQFF
v_call: TRBV5-8
d_call: -
clone_size: -
j_call: TRBJ2-1

cdr3_nt: TGTGCCAGTAATCCAACCGGGACTAGCACAGATACGCAGTATTTT
cdr3_aa: CASNPTGTSTDTQYF
v_call: TRBV19
d_call: -
clone_size: -
j_call: TRBJ2-3

cdr3_nt: TGTGCCAGCAGCCCGAAGCCATACTATGGCTACACCTTC
cdr3_aa: CASSPKPYYGYTF
v_call: TRBV12-3/TRBV12-4
d_call: -
clone_size: -
j_call: TRBJ1-2

cdr3_nt: TGTGCCAGCAGCTTTAGCGGGTCTAGCACAGATACGCAGTATTTT
cdr3_aa: CASSFSGSSTDTQYF
v_call: TRBV11-2
d_call: TRBD2
clone_size: many
j_call: TRBJ2-3

cdr3_nt: TGTGCCACCAGTGTCTCTAACTATGGCTACACCTTC
cdr3_aa: CATSVSNYGYTF
v_call: TRBV24-1
d_call: -
clone_size: -
j_call: TRBJ1-2

cdr3_nt: TGCGCCAGCAGCCAAATAACCCAGGTAAATGAGCAGTTCTTC
cdr3_aa: CASSQITQVNEQFF
v_call: TRBV4-1
d_call: -
clone_size: -
j_call: TRBJ2-1

cdr3_nt: TGTGCCACCAGCAGAGATATGGGACAGACGTACGAGCAGTACTTC
cdr3_aa: CATSRDMGQTYEQYF
v_call: TRBV15
d_call: TRBD1
clone_size: -
j_call: TRBJ2-7

cdr3_nt: TGTGCCAGCAGCTTGGACCCGGACACCTATTCACCCCTCCACTTT
cdr3_aa: CASSLDPDTYSPLHF
v_call: TRBV5-5
d_call: -
clone_size: -
j_call: TRBJ1-6

cdr3_nt: TGTGCCAGTAGTATCGGGGGGCCCTCCTACGAGCAGTACTTC
cdr3_aa: CASSIGGPSYEQYF
v_call: TRBV19
d_call: -
clone_size: -
j_call: TRBJ2-7

cdr3_nt: TGTGCCAGCAGTTACCACTCAGGTGCGAGACGGAATGAGCAGTTCTTC
cdr3_aa: CASSYHSGARRNEQFF
v_call: TRBV6-5
d_call: -
clone_size: -
j_call: TRBJ2-1

cdr3_nt: TGCGCCAGCAGCTCGCAGGGGCAGGGCACAGATACGCAGTATTTT
cdr3_aa: CASSSQGQGTDTQYF
v_call: TRBV5-1
d_call: -
clone_size: -
j_call: TRBJ2-3

cdr3_nt: TGTGCCAGCAGTTCCAGGTATAGGCAGGGTGACTATGGCTACACCTTC
cdr3_aa: CASSSRYRQGDYGYTF
v_call: TRBV27
d_call: -
clone_size: -
j_call: TRBJ1-2